The 24 T cell receptor beta chains presented below share a single source sample, sequenced in a study of cytomegalovirus exposure and HLA in healthy donors. PCR was performed using 60 Vbeta and 13 Jbeta primers. Sequencing was performed with immunoSEQ multiplex PCR; in TCRdb, only in-frame clones are kept and a portion is missing. The table has about 300,000 clones, 86% seen once. Sequenced material: PBMCs. These receptor sequences come from a man aged 40-50 years in good health and CMV-seropositive.

V usage is TRBV18 and J usage is TRBJ1-5; 9 bases line up with TRBD1. The CDR3 totals 15 residues. Germline loops: CDR1 KGHSH, CDR2 LQKENI. Trimming at V came to 6 bases and at J to 5 bases, leaving 8 bases not matched to a gene. This chain's CDR3 is CASSPPGTGYQPQHF. The CDR3 DNA follows: TGTGCCAGCTCCCCTCCCGGGACAGGGTATCAGCCCCAGCATTTT.

The rearrangement uses TRBV10-3 and TRBJ2-2; D may be TRBD1 (5 bases). In germline, CDR1 is ENHRY, CDR2 SYGVKD. With 4 bases removed from V and 5 bases from J, the gap between germline ends came to 8 bases. CDR3 length: 13 residues. CDR3 coding DNA: TGTGCCATCAGTGTATACAGGACCGGGGAGCTGTTTTTT. It codes for CAISVYRTGELFF.

On this clone: At one end the junction does not follow the germline gene, possibly because of a read error. The chain couples TRBV7-9 to TRBJ2-1, with 13 bases lining up with TRBD2. The germline gives CDR1 SEHNR, CDR2 FQNEAQ (reference sequence). CDR3 size: 16 residues. This chain's CDR3 is CSSRRRTSGSVDEQFF. CDR3 in DNA: TGTTCCAGCAGGCGGCGGACTAGCGGGAGCGTCGATGAGCAGTTCTTC.

The gene calls are TRBV25-1 and TRBJ2-5; 11 bases are a match to TRBD2. This CDR3 comprises 16 residues. V was pared by 7 bases and J by 0 bases, with 7 bases of the junction left unmatched. Germline CDR1 reads MGHDK; CDR2 reads SYGVNS. This chain's CDR3 is CASKSTSGMDQETQYF. CDR3 bases: TGTGCCAGCAAATCGACTAGCGGGATGGACCAAGAGACCCAGTACTTC. The variable domain in full, completed from reference TRBV25-1 and TRBJ2-5, reads EADIYQTPRYLVIGTGKKITLECSQTMGHDKMYWYQQDPGMELHLIHYSYGVNSTEKGDLSSESTVSRIRTEHFPLTLESARPSHTSQYLCASKSTSGMDQETQYFGPGTRLLVL.

V is TRBV4-2 and J is TRBJ1-3, with TRBD1 matching 8 bases. The V and J ends lost 2 bases and 0 bases, in that order; junction bases with no gene match: 3. Germline V gene data show CDR1 as LGHNA and CDR2 as YNFKEQ. This CDR3 contains 16 residues. In DNA, the CDR3 is TGTGCCAGCAGCCAAACCAGGGGGCTCTCTGGAAACACCATATATTTT. Protein product: CASSQTRGLSGNTIYF.

The genes are TRBV19 and TRBJ2-7; possible D gene TRBD2, 5 bases. V lost 3 bases and J lost 2, with 14 bases in between. Per the germline V gene, CDR1 is LNHDA and CDR2 is SQIVND (reference sequence). The CDR3 runs to 15 residues. CDR3 bases: TGTGCCAGTAGTATCTATGAGGGTCCCGCCTACGAGCAGTACTTC. The encoded protein is CASSIYEGPAYEQYF.

This chain connects TRBV9 to TRBJ2-6; 7 bases map to TRBD1. The germline V gene has CDR1 SGDLS and CDR2 YYNGEE. The CDR3 has 23 residues. J was trimmed by 0 bases and V by 6 bases; bases with no gene match: 27. The DNA for the CDR3 is TGTGCCAGCAACGTGAAGCCCGAAGGACAGGACGACGACTGGAGCTCTGGGGCCAACGTCCTGACTTTC. Translating it yields CASNVKPEGQDDDWSSGANVLTF. The variable domain in full, with the rest retrieved from reference TRBV9 and TRBJ2-6, is DSGVTQTPKHLITATGQRVTLRCSPRSGDLSVYWYQQSLDQGLQFLIQYYNGEERAKGNILERFSAQQFPDLHSELNLSSLELGDSALYFCASNVKPEGQDDDWSSGANVLTFGAGSRLTVL.

This sequence joins TRBV6-5 and TRBJ2-2; TRBD1 might be the D (5 bases). The CDR3 runs 14 residues. Trimming shortened V by 8 bases and J by 3 bases, and 13 bases separated the two germline ends. The germline gives CDR1 MNHEY, CDR2 SVGAGI. The CDR3 region has the DNA TGTGCCAGCGGCTTCCAGGGTTACACCGGGGAGCTGTTTTTT. Amino acids: CASGFQGYTGELFF.

This clone was observed a few times. The V gene is TRBV18, the J gene TRBJ2-7, with a tentative D call TRBD2 (6 bases). Germline CDR1 and CDR2: KGHSH and LQKENI. Deletions cut 3 bases from V and 5 bases from J, with 11 bases between. CDR3 length equals 13 residues. The CDR3 sequence: CASSPRLADEQYF. The CDR3 DNA is TGTGCCAGCTCACCGAGGTTAGCGGACGAGCAGTACTTC.

This rearrangement joins TRBV19 to TRBJ1-3; 8 positions match TRBD1. V lost 7 bases to trimming and J lost 1 base; unmatched junction nucleotides: 9. Germline lookup yields CDR1 LNHDA and CDR2 SQIVND (reference sequence). The CDR3 consists of 16 residues. The CDR3 spells CASTRQGTPSGNTIYF. CDR3 DNA sequence: TGTGCCAGTACTCGACAGGGGACGCCGTCTGGAAACACCATATATTTT.

V and J are TRBV4-1 and TRBJ1-4, with TRBD1 as a possible D gene (6 bases). The germline CDR1 and CDR2 sequences are MGHRA and YSYEKL. V was clipped by 2 bases and J by 7 bases, with 26 bases between them. This CDR3 has 19 residues. DNA of the CDR3: TGCGCCAGCAGCCAACCATACCGCACAGGGAGACAACGAGGTGAAAAACTGTTTTTT. Its translation is CASSQPYRTGRQRGEKLFF.

This clone showed up just a few times. CDR3 protein: CASSLTPNNYEQYF. CDR3 in DNA: TGTGCCAGCAGCTTAACGCCTAATAACTACGAGCAGTACTTC. The rearrangement joins TRBV7-3 to TRBJ2-7; D is unresolved. Germline CDR1 reads SGHTA; CDR2 reads FQGTGA. Trimming took 0 bases from V and 3 from J, leaving 9 bases between them. The CDR3 runs 14 residues.

The chain combines TRBV7-2 with TRBJ2-7; 10 bases match TRBD2. V was clipped by 5 bases and J by 2 bases; unmatched bases: 9. CDR1 is SGHTA, CDR2 FQGNSA, per germline. The CDR3 loop spans 16 amino acids. The CDR3 nucleotides are TGTGCCAGCAGCGCTCCTAGCGGGAGTCGTGCCTACGAGCAGTACTTC. It encodes CASSAPSGSRAYEQYF.

This chain links TRBV7-9 with TRBJ1-4; 8 positions agree with TRBD1. The CDR3 consists of 16 residues. Trimming at V came to 6 bases and at J to 8 bases, leaving 14 bases not matched to a gene. CDR1 is SEHNR and CDR2 is FQNEAQ in the germline V gene (reference sequence). The CDR3 sequence is CASSYDRGPGQEKLFF. The CDR3 coding sequence is TGTGCCAGCAGTTACGACAGGGGCCCGGGGCAGGAAAAACTGTTTTTT.

J is TRBJ1-5 and V is TRBV6-5; the D gene is possibly TRBD1 (5 bases). This CDR3 has 15 residues. Germline-derived CDR1 and CDR2 are MNHEY and SVGAGI. Trimming left V 8 bases short and J 6 bases short, with 20 bases between. The CDR3, as DNA: TGTGCCAGCGGAAACATGGGACTCGGGGGTCAGCCCCAGCATTTT. Encoded protein: CASGNMGLGGQPQHF.

In this sample, this clone turned up a few times. The chain employs TRBV5-1 and TRBJ1-1; TRBD1 is a possible D gene (6 bases). This CDR3 comprises 14 residues. Trimming pared 0 bases from V and 3 bases from J, leaving 9 bases between. Germline V gives CDR1 SGHRS, CDR2 YFSETQ. In nucleotides, the CDR3 is TGCGCCAGCAGCTTGGGACAGGCGGACACTGAAGCTTTCTTT. Translation: CASSLGQADTEAFF. Supplemented by reference TRBV5-1 and TRBJ1-1, the full variable domain reads KAGVTQTPRYLIKTRGQQVTLSCSPISGHRSVSWYQQTPGQGLQFLFEYFSETQRNKGNFPGRFSGRQFSNSRSEMNVSTLELGDSALYLCASSLGQADTEAFFGQGTRLTVV.

The chain is built from TRBV5-1 and TRBJ2-7, with TRBD2 matching over 10 bases. The germline gives CDR1 SGHRS, CDR2 YFSETQ. The CDR3 is 15 amino acids. V gave up 2 bases and J gave up 6 bases; unmatched junction bases: 8. CDR3: CASSFVLAGDREQYF. CDR3 in DNA: TGCGCCAGCAGCTTCGTTCTAGCGGGAGACCGCGAGCAGTACTTC.

V usage is TRBV28 and J usage is TRBJ2-1, with D tentatively TRBD2 (6 bases). The germline gives CDR1 MDHEN, CDR2 SYDVKM. There are 14 residues in the CDR3. Trimming stripped 1 base from V and 7 bases from J, with 11 bases between. The CDR3: CASSLSAGRNEQFF. The CDR3, as DNA: TGTGCCAGCAGTTTATCGGCGGGGCGGAATGAGCAGTTCTTC.

The J gene is TRBJ1-1, the V gene TRBV7-9; D gene ambiguous. CDR1 and CDR2 from the germline V gene are SEHNR and FQNEAQ (reference sequence). The CDR3 totals 13 residues. Between the trimmed V and J ends, which lost 3 bases and 1 base, there was a span of 6 bases. CDR3: CASSFFGNTEAFF. CDR3 DNA: TGTGCCAGCAGCTTTTTCGGGAACACTGAAGCTTTCTTT.

This clone was seen just once. The chain recombines TRBV9 with TRBJ2-3; 8 nucleotides agree with TRBD2. Germline CDR1 reads SGDLS; CDR2 reads YYNGEE. V dropped 3 bases and J dropped 5; count of bases not matched to a gene: 11. The CDR3 is 16 residues long. The CDR3 bases are TGTGCCAGCAGCGCCCAACCGGGGCTAGCGGGAGATACGCAGTATTTT. Encoded protein: CASSAQPGLAGDTQYF.

The chain employs TRBV5-6 and TRBJ2-3; 7 bases are a match to TRBD1. The V and J ends lost 2 bases and 2 bases, in that order; junction bases with no gene match: 8. The CDR3 has 16 residues. In germline, CDR1 is SGHDT, CDR2 YYEEEE. The CDR3 sequence is CASSLLGGTDTDTQYF. CDR3 coding DNA: TGTGCCAGCAGCTTATTAGGTGGGACAGACACAGATACGCAGTATTTT.

The chain couples TRBV27 to TRBJ2-7, with D unresolved. The length of the CDR3 is 14 residues. Trimming cost V 2 bases and J 6 bases, with 14 bases left between them. CDR1 and CDR2 (germline): MNHEY, SMNVEV (reference sequence). The CDR3 DNA is TGTGCCAGCAGTTTAGTTTTCCGCTCGGGCGAGCAGTACTTC. Translated, it gives CASSLVFRSGEQYF.

The rearrangement links TRBV7-8 to TRBJ2-1; 9 nucleotides agree with TRBD1. Germline V CDR1 and CDR2: SGHVS, FQNEAQ. This CDR3 comprises 16 residues. Unmatched junction bases numbered 6, after V lost 5 bases and J lost 1 base. This CDR3 reads CASSPQGAWSYNEQFF. The CDR3, as DNA: TGTGCCAGCAGCCCACAGGGGGCCTGGTCCTACAATGAGCAGTTCTTC. Based on the CDR3 plus reference TRBV7-8 and TRBJ2-1, the full variable domain is GAGVSQSPRYKVAKRGQDVALRCDPISGHVSLFWYQQALGQGPEFLTYFQNEAQLDKSGLPSDRFFAERPEGSVSTLKIQRTQQEDSAVYLCASSPQGAWSYNEQFFGPGTRLTVL.

The genes are TRBV15 and TRBJ2-3, with 10 nucleotides matching TRBD2. Germline V gives CDR1 LNHNV, CDR2 YYDKDF (reference sequence). V was pared by 5 bases and J by 5 bases, with 7 bases of the junction left unmatched. The length of the CDR3 is 15 residues. DNA for the CDR3: TGTGCCACCAGCGGTCTAGCGGGAGCGGAAGATACGCAGTATTTT. It specifies CATSGLAGAEDTQYF.